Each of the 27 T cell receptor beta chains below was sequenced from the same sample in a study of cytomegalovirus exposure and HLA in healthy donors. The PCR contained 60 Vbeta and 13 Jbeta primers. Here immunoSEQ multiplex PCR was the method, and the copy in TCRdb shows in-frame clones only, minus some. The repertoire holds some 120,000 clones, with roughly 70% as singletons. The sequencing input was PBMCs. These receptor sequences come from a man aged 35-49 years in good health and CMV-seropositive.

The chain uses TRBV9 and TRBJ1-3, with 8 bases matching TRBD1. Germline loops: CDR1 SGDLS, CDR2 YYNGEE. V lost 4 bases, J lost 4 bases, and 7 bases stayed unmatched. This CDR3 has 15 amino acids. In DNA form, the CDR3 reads TGTGCCAGCAGCCCCAGGGGGCGCGGAGGAAACACCATATATTTT. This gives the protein CASSPRGRGGNTIYF.

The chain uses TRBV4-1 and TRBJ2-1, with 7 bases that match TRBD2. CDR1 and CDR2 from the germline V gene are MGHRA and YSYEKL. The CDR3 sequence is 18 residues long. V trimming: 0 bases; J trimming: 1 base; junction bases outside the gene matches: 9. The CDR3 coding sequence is TGCGCCAGCAGCCAAGATAGGGGCGGGAGATGGTCCTACAATGAGCAGTTCTTC. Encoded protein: CASSQDRGGRWSYNEQFF.

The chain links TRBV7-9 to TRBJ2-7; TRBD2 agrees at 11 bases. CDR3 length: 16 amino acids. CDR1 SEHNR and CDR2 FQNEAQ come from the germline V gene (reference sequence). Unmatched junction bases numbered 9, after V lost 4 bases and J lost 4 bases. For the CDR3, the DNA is TGTGCCAGCAGCTCTCGTAGCGGGGGGGCCGGGTACGAGCAGTACTTC. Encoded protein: CASSSRSGGAGYEQYF.

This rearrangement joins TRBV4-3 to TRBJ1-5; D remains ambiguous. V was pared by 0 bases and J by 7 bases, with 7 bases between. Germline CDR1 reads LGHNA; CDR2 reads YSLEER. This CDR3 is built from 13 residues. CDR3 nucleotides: TGCGCCAGCAGCCAAGATGTGGGCCAGCCCCAGCATTTT. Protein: CASSQDVGQPQHF.

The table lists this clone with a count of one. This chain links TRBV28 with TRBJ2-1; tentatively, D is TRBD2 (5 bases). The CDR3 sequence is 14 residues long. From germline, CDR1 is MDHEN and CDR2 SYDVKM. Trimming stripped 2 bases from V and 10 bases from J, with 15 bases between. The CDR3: CASSLEVVIAEQFF. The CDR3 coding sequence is TGTGCCAGCAGTTTAGAGGTTGTAATAGCGGAGCAGTTCTTC.

CDR3 residues: CASKGTRVTGELFF. The CDR3 bases are TGTGCCAGCAAGGGAACTAGGGTCACCGGGGAGCTGTTTTTT. J is TRBJ2-2 and V is TRBV6-1; perhaps TRBD2 as D (5 bases). The germline CDR1 and CDR2 sequences are MNHNS and SASEGT. Trimming stripped 7 bases from V and 4 bases from J, with 13 bases between. The CDR3 consists of 14 residues.

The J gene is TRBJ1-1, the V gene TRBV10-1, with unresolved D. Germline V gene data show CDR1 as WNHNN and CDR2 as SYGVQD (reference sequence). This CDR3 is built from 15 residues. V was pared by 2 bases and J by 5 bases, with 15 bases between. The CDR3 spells CASSESTPRGTEAFF. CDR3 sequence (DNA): TGCGCCAGCAGTGAGAGTACACCTCGAGGGACTGAAGCTTTCTTT.

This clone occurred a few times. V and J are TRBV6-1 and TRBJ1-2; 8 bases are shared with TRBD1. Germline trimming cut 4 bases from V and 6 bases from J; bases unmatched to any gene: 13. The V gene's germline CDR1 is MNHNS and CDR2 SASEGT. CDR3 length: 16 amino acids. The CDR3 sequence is CASSVPRPDRGDGYTF. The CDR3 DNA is TGTGCCAGCAGTGTCCCCCGTCCCGACAGGGGTGATGGCTACACCTTC.

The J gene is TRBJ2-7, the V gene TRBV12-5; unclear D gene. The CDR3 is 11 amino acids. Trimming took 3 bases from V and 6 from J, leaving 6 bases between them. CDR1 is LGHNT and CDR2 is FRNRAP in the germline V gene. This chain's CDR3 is CASGFNSEQYF. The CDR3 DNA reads TGTGCTAGTGGTTTCAACTCCGAGCAGTACTTC.

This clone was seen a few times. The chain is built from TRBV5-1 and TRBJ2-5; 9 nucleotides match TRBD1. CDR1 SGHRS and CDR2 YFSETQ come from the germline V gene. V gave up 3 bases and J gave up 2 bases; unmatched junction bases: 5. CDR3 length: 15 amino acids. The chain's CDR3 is CASSYGQGRQETQYF. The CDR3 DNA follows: TGCGCCAGCAGCTACGGACAGGGGAGGCAAGAGACCCAGTACTTC.

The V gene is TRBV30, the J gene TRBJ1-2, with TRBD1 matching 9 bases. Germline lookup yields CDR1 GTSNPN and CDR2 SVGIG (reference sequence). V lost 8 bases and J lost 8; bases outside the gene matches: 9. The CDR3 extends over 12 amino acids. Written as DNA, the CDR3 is TGTGCCCGCGGGACAGGGTCAAGGGGCTACACCTTC. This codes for CARGTGSRGYTF.

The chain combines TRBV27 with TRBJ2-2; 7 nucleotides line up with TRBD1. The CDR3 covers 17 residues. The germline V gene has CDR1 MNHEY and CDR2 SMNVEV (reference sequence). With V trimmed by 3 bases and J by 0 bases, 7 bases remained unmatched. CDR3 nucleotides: TGTGCCAGCAGTTTCACAGGGGTCACCTCGAACACCGGGGAGCTGTTTTTT. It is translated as CASSFTGVTSNTGELFF.

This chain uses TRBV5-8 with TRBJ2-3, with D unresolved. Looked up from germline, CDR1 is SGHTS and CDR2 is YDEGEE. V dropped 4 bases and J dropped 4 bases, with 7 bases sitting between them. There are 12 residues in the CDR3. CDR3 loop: CASSPVADTQYF. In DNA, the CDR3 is TGTGCCAGCAGCCCGGTCGCAGATACGCAGTATTTT.

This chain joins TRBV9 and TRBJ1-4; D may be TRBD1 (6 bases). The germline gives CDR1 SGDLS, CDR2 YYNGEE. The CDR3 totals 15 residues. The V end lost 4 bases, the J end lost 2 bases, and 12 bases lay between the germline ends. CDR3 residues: CASSPRDITNEKLFF. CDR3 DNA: TGTGCCAGCAGCCCCCGGGACATCACTAATGAAAAACTGTTTTTT.

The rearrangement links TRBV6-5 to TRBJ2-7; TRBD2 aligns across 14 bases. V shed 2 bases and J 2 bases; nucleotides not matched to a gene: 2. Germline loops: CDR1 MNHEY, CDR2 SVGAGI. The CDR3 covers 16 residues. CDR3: CASSYRLAGGTYEQYF. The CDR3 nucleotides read TGTGCCAGCAGTTACAGACTAGCGGGAGGGACCTACGAGCAGTACTTC.

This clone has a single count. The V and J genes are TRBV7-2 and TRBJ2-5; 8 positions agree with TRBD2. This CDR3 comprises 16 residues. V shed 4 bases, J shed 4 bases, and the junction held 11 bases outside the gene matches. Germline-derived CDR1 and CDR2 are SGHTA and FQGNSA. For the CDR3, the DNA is TGTGCCAGCAGCTACTCGGGGGGGTTATACTCAGAGACCCAGTACTTC. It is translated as CASSYSGGLYSETQYF.

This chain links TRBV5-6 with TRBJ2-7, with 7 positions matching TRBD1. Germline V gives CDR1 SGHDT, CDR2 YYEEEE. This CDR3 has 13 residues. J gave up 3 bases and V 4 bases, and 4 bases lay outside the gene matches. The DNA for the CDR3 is TGTGCCAGCAGCCACCGGGACAGCTACGAGCAGTACTTC. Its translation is CASSHRDSYEQYF.

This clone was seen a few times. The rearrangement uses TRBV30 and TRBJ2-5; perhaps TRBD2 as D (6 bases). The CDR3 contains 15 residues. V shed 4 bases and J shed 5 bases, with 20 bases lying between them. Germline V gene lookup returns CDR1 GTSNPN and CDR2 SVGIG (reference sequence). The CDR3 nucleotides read TGTGCCTGGATCCCCCGAAGGGACTGGAGGGAGACCCAGTACTTC. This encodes CAWIPRRDWRETQYF.

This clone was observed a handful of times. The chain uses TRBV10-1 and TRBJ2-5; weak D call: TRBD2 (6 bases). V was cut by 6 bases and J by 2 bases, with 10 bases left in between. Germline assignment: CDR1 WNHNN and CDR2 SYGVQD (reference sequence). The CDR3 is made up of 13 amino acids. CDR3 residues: CASRAGRQETQYF. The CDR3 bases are TGCGCCAGCAGGGCGGGGCGTCAAGAGACCCAGTACTTC.

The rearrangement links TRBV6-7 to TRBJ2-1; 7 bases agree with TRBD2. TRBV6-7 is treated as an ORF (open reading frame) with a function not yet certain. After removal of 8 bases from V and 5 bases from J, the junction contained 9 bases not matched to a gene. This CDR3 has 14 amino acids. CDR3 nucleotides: TGTGCCAGCCCTGGGGGAGGGACCCACAATGAGCAGTTCTTC. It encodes CASPGGGTHNEQFF.

The chain's CDR3 is CASSPAGGRADTQYF. DNA of the CDR3: TGCGCCAGCAGCCCGGCGGGCGGAAGGGCAGATACGCAGTATTTT. The V and J genes are TRBV5-1 and TRBJ2-3; the D gene is possibly TRBD2 (5 bases). In germline, CDR1 is SGHRS, CDR2 YFSETQ. Trimming stripped 4 bases from V and 4 bases from J, with 16 bases between. CDR3 length: 15 amino acids.

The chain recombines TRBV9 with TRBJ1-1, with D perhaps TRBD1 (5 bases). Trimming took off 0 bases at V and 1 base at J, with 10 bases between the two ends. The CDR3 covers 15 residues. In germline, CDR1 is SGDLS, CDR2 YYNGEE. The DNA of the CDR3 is TGTGCCAGCAGCGTAGGGGGGGACTCGAACACTGAAGCTTTCTTT. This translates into CASSVGGDSNTEAFF. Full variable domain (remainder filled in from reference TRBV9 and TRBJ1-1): DSGVTQTPKHLITATGQRVTLRCSPRSGDLSVYWYQQSLDQGLQFLIQYYNGEERAKGNILERFSAQQFPDLHSELNLSSLELGDSALYFCASSVGGDSNTEAFFGQGTRLTVV.

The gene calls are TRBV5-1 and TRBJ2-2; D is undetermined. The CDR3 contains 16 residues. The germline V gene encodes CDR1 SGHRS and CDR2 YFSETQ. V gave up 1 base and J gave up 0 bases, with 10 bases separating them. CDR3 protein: CASSLNPGPNTGELFF. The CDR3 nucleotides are TGCGCCAGCAGCTTGAACCCAGGCCCGAACACCGGGGAGCTGTTTTTT.

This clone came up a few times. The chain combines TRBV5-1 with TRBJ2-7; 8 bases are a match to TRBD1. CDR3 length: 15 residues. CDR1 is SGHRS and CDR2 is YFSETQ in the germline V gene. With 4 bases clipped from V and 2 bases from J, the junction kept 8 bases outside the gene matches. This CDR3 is CASSLRPGGPYEQYF. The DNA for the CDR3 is TGCGCCAGCAGCCTCCGGCCAGGGGGCCCCTACGAGCAGTACTTC.

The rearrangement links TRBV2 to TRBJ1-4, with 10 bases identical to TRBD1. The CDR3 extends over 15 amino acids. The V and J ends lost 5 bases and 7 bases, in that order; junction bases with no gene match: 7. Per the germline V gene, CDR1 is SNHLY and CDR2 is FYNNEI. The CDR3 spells CASSRTGTGVEKLFF. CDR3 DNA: TGTGCCAGCAGTCGAACCGGGACAGGGGTTGAAAAACTGTTTTTT. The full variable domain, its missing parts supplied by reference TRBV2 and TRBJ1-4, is EPEVTQTPSHQVTQMGQEVILRCVPISNHLYFYWYRQILGQKVEFLVSFYNNEISEKSEIFDDQFSVERPDGSNFTLKIRSTKLEDSAMYFCASSRTGTGVEKLFFGSGTQLSVL.

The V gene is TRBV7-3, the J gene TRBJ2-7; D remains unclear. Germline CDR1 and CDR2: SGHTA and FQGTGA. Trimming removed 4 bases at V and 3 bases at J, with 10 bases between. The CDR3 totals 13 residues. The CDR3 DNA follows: TGTGCCAGCAGCTCCACTCTAGGCTACGAGCAGTACTTC. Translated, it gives CASSSTLGYEQYF.

CDR3 bases: TGTGCCACCGGGGAGGGGGTTCCCCACGAGCAGTACTTC. This translates into CATGEGVPHEQYF. This chain connects TRBV6-5 to TRBJ2-5; D is perhaps TRBD2 (7 bases). The J call may be in error: the DNA end matches TRBJ2-7 better. Germline-derived CDR1 and CDR2 are MNHEY and SVGAGI. CDR3 size: 13 residues.